This T cell receptor (beta chain) was documented in a study of blood T cell repertoires in COVID-19. Study-wide context: Italy, Spain and the United States were the sources of the convalescent and acute COVID-19 samples.

The V and J ends lost 4 bases and 2 bases, in that order; junction bases with no gene match: 5. CDR1 and CDR2 (germline): SGHRS, YFSETQ. This CDR3 has 15 residues. Sequencing used immunoSEQ multiplex PCR; TCRdb keeps in-frame clones, though not all of them. This table has under 45,000 clones, roughly 80% appearing once. This clone turned up a few times. The sequence was collected from a man aged 65-85 years with COVID-19, enrolled during active disease. The material sequenced was peripheral blood. This chain connects TRBV5-1 to TRBJ2-5, with TRBD2 identical over 10 bases. The CDR3 here is CASSATSGPQETQYF. The CDR3 nucleotides are TGCGCCAGCAGCGCGACTAGCGGGCCACAAGAGACCCAGTACTTC.